This T cell receptor (beta chain) originates from a study of T-cell reconstitution after alpha-beta-depleted transplantation in children. Notes on the study in general: One year post-transplant, T-cell counts and diversity were largely derived from T cells produced anew.

Unique molecular identifiers were used to barcode this TCRbeta library. TCRdb re-called the PCR reads through MiXCR, storing one row per CDR3 protein. The sample has about 58,000 distinct CDR3 sequences, 44% seen once. On this clonotype: What it binds is unknown.

CDR3 size: 14 residues. The ends were cut back, 4 bases at V and 2 bases at J, with 11 bases in the middle. This sequence joins TRBV12-3 or TRBV12-4 and TRBJ2-5, with D hard to call. The source of this sequence is a male patient aged 10 to 17 who had a stem cell transplant for acute lymphoblastic leukemia, so the T cells may come from the graft donor. Sample: PBMCs, mostly from graft donor cells, taken 360 days after TCRalphabeta/CD19-depleted stem cell transplant. CDR3 protein: CASSSDGPQETQYF. Here the CDR3 DNA reads TGTGCCAGCAGTTCCGACGGACCTCAAGAGACCCAGTACTTC.